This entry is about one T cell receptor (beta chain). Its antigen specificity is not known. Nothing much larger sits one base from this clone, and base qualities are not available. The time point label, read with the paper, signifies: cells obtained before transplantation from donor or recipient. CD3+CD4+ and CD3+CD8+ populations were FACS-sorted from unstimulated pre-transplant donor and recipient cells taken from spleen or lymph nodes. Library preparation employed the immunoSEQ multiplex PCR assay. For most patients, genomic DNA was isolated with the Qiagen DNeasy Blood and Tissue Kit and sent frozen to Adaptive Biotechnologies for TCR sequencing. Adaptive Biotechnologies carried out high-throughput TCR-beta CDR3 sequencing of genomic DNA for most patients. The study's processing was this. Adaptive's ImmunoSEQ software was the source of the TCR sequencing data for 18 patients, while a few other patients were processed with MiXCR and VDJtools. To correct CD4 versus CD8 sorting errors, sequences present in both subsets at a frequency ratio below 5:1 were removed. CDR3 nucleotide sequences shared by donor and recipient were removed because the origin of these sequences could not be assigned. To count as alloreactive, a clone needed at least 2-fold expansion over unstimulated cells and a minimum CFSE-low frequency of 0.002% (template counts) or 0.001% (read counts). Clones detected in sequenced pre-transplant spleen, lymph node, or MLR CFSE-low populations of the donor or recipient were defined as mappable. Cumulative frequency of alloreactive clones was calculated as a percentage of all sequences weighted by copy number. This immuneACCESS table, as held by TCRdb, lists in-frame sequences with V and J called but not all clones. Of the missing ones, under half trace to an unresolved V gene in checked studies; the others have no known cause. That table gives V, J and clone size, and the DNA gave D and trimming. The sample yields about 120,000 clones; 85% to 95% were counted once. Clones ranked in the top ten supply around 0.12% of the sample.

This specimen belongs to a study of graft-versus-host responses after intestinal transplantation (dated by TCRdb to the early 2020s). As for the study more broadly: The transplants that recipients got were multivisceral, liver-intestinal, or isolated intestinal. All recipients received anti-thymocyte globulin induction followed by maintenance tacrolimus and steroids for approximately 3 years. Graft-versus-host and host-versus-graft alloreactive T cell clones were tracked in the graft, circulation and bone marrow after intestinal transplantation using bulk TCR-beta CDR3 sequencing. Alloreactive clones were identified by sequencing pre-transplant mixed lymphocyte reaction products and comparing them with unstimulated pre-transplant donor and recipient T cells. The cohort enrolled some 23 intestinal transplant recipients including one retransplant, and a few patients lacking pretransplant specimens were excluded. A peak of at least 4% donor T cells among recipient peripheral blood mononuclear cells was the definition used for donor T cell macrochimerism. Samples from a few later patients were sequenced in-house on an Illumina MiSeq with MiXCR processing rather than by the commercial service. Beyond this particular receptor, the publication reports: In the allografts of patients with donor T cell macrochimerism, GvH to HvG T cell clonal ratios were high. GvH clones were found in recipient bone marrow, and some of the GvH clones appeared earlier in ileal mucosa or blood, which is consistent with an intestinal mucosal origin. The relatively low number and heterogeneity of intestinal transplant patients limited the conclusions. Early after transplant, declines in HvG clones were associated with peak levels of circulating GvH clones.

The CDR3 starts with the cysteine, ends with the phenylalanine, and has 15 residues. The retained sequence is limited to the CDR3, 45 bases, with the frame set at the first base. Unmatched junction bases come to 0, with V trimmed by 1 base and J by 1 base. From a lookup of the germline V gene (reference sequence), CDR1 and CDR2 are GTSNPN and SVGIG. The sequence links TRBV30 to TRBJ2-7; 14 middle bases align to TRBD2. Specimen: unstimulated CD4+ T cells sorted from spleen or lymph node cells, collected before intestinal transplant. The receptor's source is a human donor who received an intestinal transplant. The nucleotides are TGTGCCTGGAGTGGGACTAGCGGGAGGTCCTACGAGCAGTACTTC. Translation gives CAWSGTSGRSYEQYF. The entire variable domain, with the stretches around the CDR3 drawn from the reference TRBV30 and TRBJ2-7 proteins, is SQTIHQWPATLVQPVGSPLSLECTVEGTSNPNLYWYRQAAGRGLQLLFYSVGIGQISSEVPQNLSASRPQDRQFILSSKKLLLSDSGFYLCAWSGTSGRSYEQYFGPGTRLTVT.